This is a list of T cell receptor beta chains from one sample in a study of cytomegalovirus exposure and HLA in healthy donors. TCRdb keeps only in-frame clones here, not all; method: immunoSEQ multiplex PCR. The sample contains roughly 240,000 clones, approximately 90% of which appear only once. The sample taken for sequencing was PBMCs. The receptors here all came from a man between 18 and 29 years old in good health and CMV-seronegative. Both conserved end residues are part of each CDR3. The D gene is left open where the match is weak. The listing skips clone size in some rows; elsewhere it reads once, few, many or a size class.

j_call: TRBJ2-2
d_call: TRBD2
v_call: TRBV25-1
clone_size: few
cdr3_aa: CASSDWTSWGLFF
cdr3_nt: TGTGCCAGCAGTGACTGGACTAGCTGGGGGCTGTTTTTT

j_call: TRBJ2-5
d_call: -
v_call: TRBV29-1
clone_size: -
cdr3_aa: CSVGGVQETQYF
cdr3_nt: TGCAGCGTTGGCGGGGTCCAAGAGACCCAGTACTTC

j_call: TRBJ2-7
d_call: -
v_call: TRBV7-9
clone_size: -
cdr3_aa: CASSLQYEQYF
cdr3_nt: TGTGCCAGCAGCCTCCAGTATGAGCAGTACTTC

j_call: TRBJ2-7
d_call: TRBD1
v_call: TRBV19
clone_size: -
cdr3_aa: CASSIPPGTGSSYEQYF
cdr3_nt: TGTGCCAGTAGTATCCCGCCGGGGACAGGGAGCTCCTACGAGCAGTACTTC

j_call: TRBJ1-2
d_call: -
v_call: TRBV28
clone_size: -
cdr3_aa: CASSIDSPNYGYTF
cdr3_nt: TGTGCCAGCAGTATCGACAGCCCCAACTATGGCTACACCTTC

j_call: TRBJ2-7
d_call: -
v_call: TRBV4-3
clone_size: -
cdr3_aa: CASSQYAGSYEQYF
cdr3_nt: TGCGCCAGCAGCCAGTACGCGGGCTCCTACGAGCAGTACTTC

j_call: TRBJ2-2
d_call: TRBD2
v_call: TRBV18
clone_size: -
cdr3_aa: CASSPAETSANTGELFF
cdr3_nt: TGTGCCAGCTCACCGGCAGAGACTAGCGCGAACACCGGGGAGCTGTTTTTT

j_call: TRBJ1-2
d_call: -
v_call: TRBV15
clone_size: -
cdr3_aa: CATSREGSYGYTF
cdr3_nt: TGTGCCACCAGCAGAGAGGGCAGCTATGGCTACACCTTC

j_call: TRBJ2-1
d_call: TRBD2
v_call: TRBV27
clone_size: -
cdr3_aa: CASSKGTSLNEQFF
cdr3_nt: TGTGCCAGCAGCAAAGGGACTAGCCTCAATGAGCAGTTCTTC

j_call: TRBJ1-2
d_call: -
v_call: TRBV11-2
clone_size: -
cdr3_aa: CASNHGGRERGYTF
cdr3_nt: TGTGCCAGCAACCACGGGGGACGGGAACGTGGCTACACCTTC

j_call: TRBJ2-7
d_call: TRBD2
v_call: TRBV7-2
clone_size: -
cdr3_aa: CASRSNSGGNYEQYF
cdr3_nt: TGTGCCAGCAGATCGAATAGCGGGGGAAACTACGAGCAGTACTTC

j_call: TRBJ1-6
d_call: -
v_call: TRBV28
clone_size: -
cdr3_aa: CASRATGVLNSPLHF
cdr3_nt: TGTGCCAGCAGGGCCACGGGGGTGCTTAATTCACCCCTCCACTTT

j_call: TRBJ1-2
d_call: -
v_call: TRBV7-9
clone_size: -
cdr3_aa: CASSLYGVGYTF
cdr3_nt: TGTGCCAGCAGCCTTTACGGGGTCGGCTACACCTTC

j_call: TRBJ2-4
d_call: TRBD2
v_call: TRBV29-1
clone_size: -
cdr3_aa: CSVARGGAGRSNIQYF
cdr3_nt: TGCAGCGTTGCCCGCGGGGGGGCGGGCCGAAGCAACATTCAGTACTTC

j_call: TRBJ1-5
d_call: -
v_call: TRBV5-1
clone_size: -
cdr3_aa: CASSLAGLRNQPQHF
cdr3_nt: TGCGCCAGCAGCTTGGCAGGACTGAGGAATCAGCCCCAGCATTTT